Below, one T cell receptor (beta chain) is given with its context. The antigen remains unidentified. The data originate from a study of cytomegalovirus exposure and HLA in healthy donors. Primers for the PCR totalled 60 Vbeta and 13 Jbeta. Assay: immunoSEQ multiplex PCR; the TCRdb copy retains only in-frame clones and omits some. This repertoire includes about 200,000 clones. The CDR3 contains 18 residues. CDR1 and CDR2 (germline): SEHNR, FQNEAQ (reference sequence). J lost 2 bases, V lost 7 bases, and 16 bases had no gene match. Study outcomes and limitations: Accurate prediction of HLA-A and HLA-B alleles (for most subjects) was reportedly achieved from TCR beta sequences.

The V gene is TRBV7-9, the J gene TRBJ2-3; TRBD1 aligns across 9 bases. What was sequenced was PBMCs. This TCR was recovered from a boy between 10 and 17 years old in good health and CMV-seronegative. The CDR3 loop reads CASTFYRGRDRDTDTQYF. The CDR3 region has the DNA TGTGCCAGCACCTTCTATAGGGGCCGGGACAGGGACACAGATACGCAGTATTTT.